One and the same sample provided the 28 T cell receptor beta chains below, sequenced in a study of T cell repertoires in cytomegalovirus infection. Via MiXCR, TCRdb re-called the reads, giving one row per CDR3 protein. Seen here are approximately 190,000 distinct CDR3 sequences, 7.5% to 10% observed once, and the top ten hold about 4.2%. Sequences were obtained from PBMCs. The receptors shown here come from a human donor in good health (CMV status not recorded). Some clones in this sample may be carry-over from other donors' samples.

A word on this clonotype: An end of the junction differs from the germline gene, which may be a read error. V usage is TRBV28 and J usage is TRBJ1-5; D gene ambiguous. CDR3 length equals 16 residues. Germline V gives CDR1 MDHEN, CDR2 SYDVKM. The CDR3 loop is CVSSLGQTLISQPQHF. The CDR3 DNA follows: TGTGTCAGCAGTTTAGGCCAGACCCTCATATCTCAGCCCCAGCATTTT.

This clonotype was counted many times. This rearrangement joins TRBV2 to TRBJ1-1; D is perhaps TRBD1 (6 bases). The germline V gene encodes CDR1 SNHLY and CDR2 FYNNEI. The CDR3 extends over 14 amino acids. Trimming shortened V by 4 bases and J by 0 bases, and 9 bases separated the two germline ends. CDR3 region: CASSVGQMNTEAFF. The DNA of the CDR3 is TGTGCCAGCAGTGTAGGACAGATGAACACTGAAGCTTTCTTT.

This clonotype was seen at least ten times. The V and J genes are TRBV5-1 and TRBJ1-2; D possibly corresponds to TRBD1 (5 bases). CDR3 length: 15 residues. V lost 4 bases and J lost 7, with 20 bases in between. Looked up from germline, CDR1 is SGHRS and CDR2 is YFSETQ. CDR3 in DNA: TGCGCCAGCAGCGATCTGGACATCCGTGATGGTGGCTACACCTTC. It yields the protein CASSDLDIRDGGYTF.

This clonotype was counted ten times or more. This chain joins TRBV6-2 or TRBV6-3 and TRBJ1-5; 7 positions match TRBD1. Per germline, CDR1 MNHEY and CDR2 SVGEGT. This CDR3 has 14 residues. V was pared by 4 bases and J by 4 bases, with 4 bases of the junction left unmatched. CDR3 in amino acids: CASSFRDRNQPQHF. CDR3 nucleotides: TGTGCCAGCAGTTTCCGGGACAGAAATCAGCCCCAGCATTTT.

The CDR3 region is CAISERGTSGRLQETQYF. DNA for the CDR3: TGTGCCATCAGTGAAAGGGGGACTAGCGGGAGACTCCAAGAGACCCAGTACTTC. The chain employs TRBV10-3 and TRBJ2-5; TRBD2 matches at 14 bases. The CDR3 covers 18 residues. Losses at the gene ends were 3 bases for V and 1 base for J; bases not matched to a gene: 7. Germline V gene sequence: CDR1 ENHRY, CDR2 SYGVKD.

This clonotype was counted many times. The chain uses TRBV3-1 and TRBJ2-7; 10 nucleotides agree with TRBD2. The CDR3 has 17 amino acids. Unmatched junction bases numbered 7, after V lost 1 base and J lost 1 base. Looked up from germline, CDR1 is LGHDT and CDR2 is YNNKEL (reference sequence). CDR3 nucleotides: TGTGCCAGCAGCCAAGCCCGAGCTAGCGGGAGTTCCTACGAGCAGTACTTC. Its translation: CASSQARASGSSYEQYF.

The chain links TRBV2 to TRBJ1-4; 10 bases fit TRBD1. This CDR3 comprises 14 residues. The ends lost 4 bases at V and 7 bases at J; junction bases unmatched: 3. CDR1 and CDR2 (germline): SNHLY, FYNNEI. Here the CDR3 reads CASSADRGLEKLFF. The CDR3 DNA reads as TGTGCCAGCAGTGCCGACAGGGGGCTTGAAAAACTGTTTTTT.

The CDR3 DNA sequence: TGTGCCACCCACAGGGAGTTTGTCGGCTACACCTTC. The encoded protein is CATHREFVGYTF. The chain joins TRBV6-2 or TRBV6-3 to TRBJ1-2, with D possibly TRBD1 on 6 matching bases. This CDR3 is 12 amino acids long. With 10 bases removed from V and 8 bases from J, the gap between germline ends came to 17 bases. CDR1 is MNHEY and CDR2 is SVGEGT in the germline V gene.

The CDR3: CASSLQGNSGQPQHF. CDR3 sequence (DNA): TGTGCCAGCAGCCTACAGGGAAACAGCGGTCAGCCCCAGCATTTT. V gene TRBV7-2 combines with J gene TRBJ1-5, with a weak D call TRBD1 (6 bases). The CDR3 is 15 residues long. Deletions cut 5 bases from V and 6 bases from J, with 17 bases between. CDR1 and CDR2 from the germline V gene are SGHTA and FQGNSA.

The chain couples TRBV19 to TRBJ2-3; TRBD2 matches 13 bases. This CDR3 has 16 amino acids. V shed 5 bases, J shed 6 bases, and the junction held 8 bases outside the gene matches. Germline V gene data show CDR1 as LNHDA and CDR2 as SQIVND (reference sequence). In nucleotides, the CDR3 is TGTGCCAGTAGTTCTCTCGGGACTAGCGGGGCGGATACGCAGTATTTT. It specifies CASSSLGTSGADTQYF.

This clonotype has just a few counts. This rearrangement joins TRBV19 to TRBJ1-1; TRBD1 matches at 10 bases. Trimming cost V 4 bases and J 1 base; bases outside gene matches: 6. Germline V gene sequence: CDR1 LNHDA, CDR2 SQIVND (reference sequence). The CDR3 covers 16 residues. CDR3 loop: CASSSPGQGGNTEAFF. CDR3 coding DNA: TGTGCCAGTAGTAGCCCTGGACAGGGGGGGAACACTGAAGCTTTCTTT.

This chain links TRBV2 with TRBJ1-1; perhaps TRBD1 as D (5 bases). V gave up 0 bases and J gave up 1 base, with 12 bases separating them. The germline gives CDR1 SNHLY, CDR2 FYNNEI. The CDR3 loop spans 16 amino acids. CDR3 in amino acids: CASSEALQTGNTEAFF. The CDR3 DNA sequence: TGTGCCAGCAGTGAAGCGCTTCAAACAGGGAACACTGAAGCTTTCTTT. Full variable domain (rest looked up from reference TRBV2 and TRBJ1-1): EPEVTQTPSHQVTQMGQEVILRCVPISNHLYFYWYRQILGQKVEFLVSFYNNEISEKSEIFDDQFSVERPDGSNFTLKIRSTKLEDSAMYFCASSEALQTGNTEAFFGQGTRLTVV.

This clonotype has a handful of counts. The gene calls are TRBV14 and TRBJ1-1; D gene uncertain. Looked up from germline, CDR1 is SGHDN and CDR2 is FVKESK. Trimming left V 6 bases short and J 0 bases short, with 8 bases between. This CDR3 has 13 amino acids. CDR3 sequence reads: CASRDVMNTEAFF. In DNA form, the CDR3 reads TGTGCCAGCAGGGACGTAATGAACACTGAAGCTTTCTTT.

This clonotype was counted at least ten times. The rearrangement uses TRBV11-2 and TRBJ1-2; D gene unclear. With 4 bases removed from V and 4 bases from J, the gap between germline ends came to 10 bases. Germline loops: CDR1 SGHAT, CDR2 FQNNGV. This CDR3 comprises 13 residues. The CDR3 nucleotides are TGTGCCAGCAGCTCTGACATTTTCTATGGCTACACCTTC. Translation gives CASSSDIFYGYTF.

There are many counts of this clonotype. The chain links TRBV7-6 to TRBJ2-3; D is perhaps TRBD1 (8 bases). Germline assignment: CDR1 SGHVS and CDR2 FNYEAQ. The CDR3 runs to 17 residues. Trimming removed 5 bases at V and 6 bases at J, with 24 bases between. The chain's CDR3 is CASSPVSGTGAWDTQYF. The DNA of the CDR3 is TGTGCCAGCAGCCCTGTAAGCGGGACAGGTGCTTGGGATACGCAGTATTTT. Together with reference TRBV7-6 and TRBJ2-3, the CDR3 gives the full variable domain: GAGVSQSPRYKVTKRGQDVALRCDPISGHVSLYWYRQALGQGPEFLTYFNYEAQQDKSGLPNDRFSAERPEGSISTLTIQRTEQRDSAMYRCASSPVSGTGAWDTQYFGPGTRLTVL.

This clonotype was seen at least ten times. The chain uses TRBV28 and TRBJ2-2, with D maybe TRBD1 (7 bases). Trimming took 1 base from V and 1 from J, leaving 10 bases between them. Germline CDR1 MDHEN, CDR2 SYDVKM. The CDR3 totals 16 residues. The CDR3 sequence: CASSLSGGGNTGELFF. The CDR3 DNA follows: TGTGCCAGCAGTTTATCAGGGGGAGGGAACACCGGGGAGCTGTTTTTT.

There are a few counts of this clonotype. This chain uses TRBV19 with TRBJ2-7; a possible D gene is TRBD1 (5 bases). CDR1 and CDR2 from the germline V gene are LNHDA and SQIVND (reference sequence). The CDR3 has 12 residues. Deletions cut 8 bases from V and 2 bases from J, with 10 bases between. The CDR3 region is CASGRTPYEQYF. The CDR3 DNA reads as TGTGCCAGTGGTCGGACACCCTACGAGCAGTACTTC.

This clonotype was seen a few times. The CDR3 DNA reads TGTGCCAGCAGTTACTCAGGCGGGAGACGGTACGAGCAGTACTTC. Translation: CASSYSGGRRYEQYF. This sequence joins TRBV6-2 or TRBV6-3 and TRBJ2-7; 7 positions match TRBD2. V lost 0 bases and J lost 4; bases outside the gene matches: 6. Looked up from germline, CDR1 is MNHEY and CDR2 is SVGEGT. This CDR3 is 15 amino acids long.

This clonotype was seen more than once but under ten times. The rearrangement joins TRBV20-1 to TRBJ1-1; D unclear. The CDR3 loop spans 13 amino acids. Trimming pared 5 bases from V and 2 bases from J, leaving 12 bases between. From germline, CDR1 is DFQATT and CDR2 SNEGSKA (reference sequence). CDR3 loop: CSAGIGHNTEAFF. DNA for the CDR3: TGCAGTGCTGGGATTGGGCACAACACTGAAGCTTTCTTT.

This clonotype has a handful of counts. CDR3 DNA sequence: TGTGCCAGCAGCCCAAACCCGGGACTAGCGGGAGAGACCCAGTACTTC. This codes for CASSPNPGLAGETQYF. The V and J genes are TRBV7-3 and TRBJ2-5, with 12 nucleotides matching TRBD2. The germline V gene has CDR1 SGHTA and CDR2 FQGTGA. This CDR3 comprises 16 residues. The J segment lost 4 bases and the V segment lost 5 bases, leaving 8 bases of the junction unmatched.

The table lists this clonotype with a few counts. The chain is built from TRBV19 and TRBJ1-1; D is possibly TRBD1 (5 bases). With 5 bases removed from V and 2 bases from J, the gap between germline ends came to 15 bases. Germline CDR1 reads LNHDA; CDR2 reads SQIVND (reference sequence). This CDR3 spans 15 amino acids. The CDR3 bases are TGTGCCAGTAGTGTCGGGAGTGGGGGTAACACTGAAGCTTTCTTT. Protein: CASSVGSGGNTEAFF.

In its sample, this clonotype was seen many times. This chain links TRBV20-1 with TRBJ2-1, with D possibly matching TRBD2 (5 bases). Germline CDR1 reads DFQATT; CDR2 reads SNEGSKA (reference sequence). The CDR3 spans 15 residues. V was clipped by 0 bases and J by 0 bases, with 9 bases between them. The CDR3 DNA sequence: TGCAGTGCTAGAGATGGAGCGGCCTCCTACAATGAGCAGTTCTTC. This sequence encodes CSARDGAASYNEQFF.

This clonotype was seen repeatedly, ten times or more. V is TRBV28 and J is TRBJ2-2, with TRBD1 matching over 7 bases. V dropped 6 bases and J dropped 6; count of bases not matched to a gene: 10. Germline loops: CDR1 MDHEN, CDR2 SYDVKM. The CDR3 covers 15 residues. CDR3 nucleotides: TGTGCCAGCAGCTTTAGACAGGGCAGGGCCGGGGAGCTGTTTTTT. Protein: CASSFRQGRAGELFF.

This clonotype was recorded many times. This rearrangement joins TRBV7-8 to TRBJ2-1, with 8 bases identical to TRBD2. Trimming took 4 bases from V and 0 from J; bases not matched to a gene: 5. The CDR3 has 16 amino acids. Germline V gene data show CDR1 as SGHVS and CDR2 as FQNEAQ. CDR3 bases: TGTGCCAGCAGCTCTAGCGGGCAAAGCTCCTACAATGAGCAGTTCTTC. It encodes CASSSSGQSSYNEQFF.

This clonotype was recorded many times. This chain connects TRBV6-2 or TRBV6-3 to TRBJ1-5; 9 bases match TRBD1. J lost 2 bases, V lost 4 bases, and 6 bases had no gene match. The CDR3 consists of 16 residues. The germline gives CDR1 MNHEY, CDR2 SVGEGT. This chain's CDR3 is CASSLDRGRGNQPQHF. The DNA for the CDR3 is TGTGCCAGCAGTTTGGACAGGGGCAGGGGCAATCAGCCCCAGCATTTT.

Remarks on this clonotype: This may be a read error: a much more frequent sequence differs by one nucleotide. V usage is TRBV20-1 and J usage is TRBJ1-2, with TRBD1 as a possible D gene (6 bases). Germline V gene data show CDR1 as DFQATT and CDR2 as SNEGSKA (reference sequence). Trimming took off 5 bases at V and 3 bases at J, with 19 bases between the two ends. The CDR3 is 15 amino acids. The CDR3 reads CSALRKAGEYYGYTF. The CDR3 DNA is TGCAGTGCTCTCCGGAAGGCAGGGGAATACTATGGCTACACCTTC.

This chain uses TRBV12-3 or TRBV12-4 with TRBJ1-3, with 7 bases identical to TRBD1. V gave up 2 bases and J gave up 4 bases; unmatched junction bases: 2. There are 14 residues in the CDR3. The CDR3, as DNA: TGTGCCAGCAGTTTACCGGGACAGGGAAACACCATATATTTT. Translated, it gives CASSLPGQGNTIYF.

At least ten counts were recorded for this clonotype. The chain is built from TRBV28 and TRBJ1-3, with D perhaps matching TRBD1 (5 bases). The germline gives CDR1 MDHEN, CDR2 SYDVKM. The CDR3 spans 14 residues. Trimming stripped 6 bases from V and 4 bases from J, with 13 bases between. The CDR3 sequence: CASSPGHLGNTIYF. As DNA, the CDR3 is TGTGCCAGCAGCCCCGGACACTTAGGAAACACCATATATTTT.